This T cell receptor beta chain originates from a study of beta chain features in type 1 diabetes. Notes on the study in general: Type 1 diabetes patients had TCRB CDR3s that were shorter (moderately but significantly so) in all four CD4+ subsets.

Every isolated RNA sample was fully reverse transcribed, so sequencing captured expressed TCRB transcripts. Only in-frame clones appear in the TCRdb table, and some are missing; sequencing was by immunoSEQ multiplex PCR. The sample includes about 270,000 clones, about 13% of them seen just once. Regarding this clone: Its antigen is currently unknown.

Germline lookup yields CDR1 SEHNR and CDR2 FQNEAQ (reference sequence). V was trimmed by 6 bases and J by 0 bases, leaving 2 bases between them. CDR3 size: 12 residues. The source material was naive CD4+ T cells from blood. This chain connects TRBV7-9 to TRBJ2-2; no definite D call. The TCR sequence derives from a man aged 25 to 40 with type 1 diabetes. The CDR3 spells CASSTNTGELFF. The CDR3 DNA is TGTGCCAGCAGTACGAACACCGGGGAGCTGTTTTTT.